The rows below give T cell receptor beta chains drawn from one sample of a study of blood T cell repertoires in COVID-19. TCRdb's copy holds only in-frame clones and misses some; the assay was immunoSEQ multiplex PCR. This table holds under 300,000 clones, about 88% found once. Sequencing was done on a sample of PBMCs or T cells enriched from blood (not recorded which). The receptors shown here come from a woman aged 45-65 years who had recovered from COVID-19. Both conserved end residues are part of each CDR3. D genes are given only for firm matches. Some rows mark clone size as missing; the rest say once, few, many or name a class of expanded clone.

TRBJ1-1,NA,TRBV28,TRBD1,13,TGTGCCAGCAGTATTATAACAGGGGATCAAGCTTTCTTT,CASSIITGDQAFF
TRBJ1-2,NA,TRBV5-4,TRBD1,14,TGTGCCAGCAGCTCTGGACAGGCTAACTATGGCTACACCTTC,CASSSGQANYGYTF
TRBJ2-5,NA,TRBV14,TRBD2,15,TGTGCCAGCAGCATTCGGACTAGCGGAGTTGAGACCCAGTACTTC,CASSIRTSGVETQYF
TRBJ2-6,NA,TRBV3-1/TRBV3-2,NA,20,TGTGCCAGCAGCCAAGATTCGCCGATCAGGTCGAACTCTGGGGCCAACGTCCTGACTTTC,CASSQDSPIRSNSGANVLTF
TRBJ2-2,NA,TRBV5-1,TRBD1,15,TGCGCCAGCAGACCCGTGACAGGGGCGGGCGGGGAGCTGTTTTTT,CASRPVTGAGGELFF
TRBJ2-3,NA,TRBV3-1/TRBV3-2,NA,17,TGTGCCAGCAGCCAAGAACCGCGGGCAGGGGCCACAGATACGCAGTATTTT,CASSQEPRAGATDTQYF
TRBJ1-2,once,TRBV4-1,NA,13,TGCGCCAGCAGCCAAGGTGGAACAGACGGCTACACCTTC,CASSQGGTDGYTF
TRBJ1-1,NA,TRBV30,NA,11,TGTGCCTGGCAGTCGAACACTGAAGCTTTCTTT,CAWQSNTEAFF
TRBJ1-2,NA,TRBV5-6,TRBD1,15,TGTGCCAGCAGCCGGGACAGGGGGCTATTGTATGGCTACACCTTC,CASSRDRGLLYGYTF
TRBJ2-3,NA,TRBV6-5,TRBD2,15,TGTGCCAGCACCCGCCAGGGAGGGACCACAGATACGCAGTATTTT,CASTRQGGTTDTQYF
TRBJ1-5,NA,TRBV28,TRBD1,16,TGTGCCAGCAAACCCAGGACAGGGTCGTTTAATCAGCCCCAGCATTTT,CASKPRTGSFNQPQHF
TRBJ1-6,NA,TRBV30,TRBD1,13,TGTGCCGGGGGACAGTCCTATAATTCACCCCTCCACTTT,CAGGQSYNSPLHF
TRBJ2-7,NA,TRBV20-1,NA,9,TGCAGTGCTAGCGACGAGCAGTACTTC,CSASDEQYF
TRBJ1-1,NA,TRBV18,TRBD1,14,TGTGCCAGCTCCGGTGCCCTACAGGGGTCTGAAGCTTTCTTT,CASSGALQGSEAFF
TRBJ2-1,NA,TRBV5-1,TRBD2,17,TGCGCCAGCAGCTTGGTCCCCCCTGGCGGGAGTTACAATGAGCAGTTCTTC,CASSLVPPGGSYNEQFF
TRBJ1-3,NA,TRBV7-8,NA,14,TGTGCCAGCAGCCGACGGGGAGCCGGAAACACCATATATTTT,CASSRRGAGNTIYF
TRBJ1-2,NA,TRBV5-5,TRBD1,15,TGTGCCAGCAGCTTGGTGGGCAGGGGGGACTATGGCTACACCTTC,CASSLVGRGDYGYTF
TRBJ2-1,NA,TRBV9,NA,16,TGTGCCAGCAGCGCCGGAGGTGAGGTACGCTACAATGAGCAGTTCTTC,CASSAGGEVRYNEQFF
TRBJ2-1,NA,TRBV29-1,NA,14,TGCAGCGTTGAAAGGGACATAGCAGTAGAAGAGCAGTTCTTC,CSVERDIAVEEQFF
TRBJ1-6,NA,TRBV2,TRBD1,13,TGTGCCAGCGGGGACAGGGGGATTGGACTCCTCCACTTT,CASGDRGIGLLHF
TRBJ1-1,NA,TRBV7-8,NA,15,TGTGCCAGCAGCTCATTAAGGGGGAGTAACACTGAAGCTTTCTTT,CASSSLRGSNTEAFF
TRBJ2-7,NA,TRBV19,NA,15,TGTGCCACTAACCGGGACACAAACTTGAGGGGCGAGCAGTACTTC,CATNRDTNLRGEQYF
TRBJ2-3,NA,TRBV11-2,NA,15,TGTGCCAGCAGCTTAGGGGCGGGAATCCCAGATACGCAGTATTTT,CASSLGAGIPDTQYF
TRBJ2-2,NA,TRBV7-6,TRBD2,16,TGTGCCAGCAGCCAAGGACTAGCGGGAGATTCCGGGGAGCTGTTTTTT,CASSQGLAGDSGELFF
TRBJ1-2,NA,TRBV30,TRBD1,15,TGTGCCTGGAGTGGCTTCGGGACAGGGAATTATGGCTACACCTTC,CAWSGFGTGNYGYTF
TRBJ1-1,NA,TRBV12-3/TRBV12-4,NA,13,TGTGCCAGCAGTCCCCCCCTACGGACACAAGCTTTCTTT,CASSPPLRTQAFF
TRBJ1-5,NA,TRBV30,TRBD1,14,TGTGCCTGGAGCCTGGGACAGGCAAATCAGCCCCAGCATTTT,CAWSLGQANQPQHF
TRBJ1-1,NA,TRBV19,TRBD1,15,TGTGCCAGTAGTATGAGTCACAGGGGGAACACTGAAGCTTTCTTT,CASSMSHRGNTEAFF
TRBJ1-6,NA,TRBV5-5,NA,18,TGTGCCAGCAGCTTGGTGGAAGGCGGCAGCTCCTATAATTCACCCCTCCACTTT,CASSLVEGGSSYNSPLHF
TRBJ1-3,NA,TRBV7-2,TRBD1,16,TGTGCCAGCAGCCGTATGGGACAGAGCTCTGGAAACACCATATATTTT,CASSRMGQSSGNTIYF
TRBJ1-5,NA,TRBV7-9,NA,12,TGTGCCAGCAGCTCCGTAAATCAGCCCCAGCATTTT,CASSSVNQPQHF
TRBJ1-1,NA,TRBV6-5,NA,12,TGTGCCAGCAGCCAGGGGAAGGCTGAAGCTTTCTTT,CASSQGKAEAFF
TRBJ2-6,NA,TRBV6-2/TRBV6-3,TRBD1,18,TGTGCCAGCAGTTACGGGACAGGAACGATCTCTGGGGCCAACGTCCTGACTTTC,CASSYGTGTISGANVLTF
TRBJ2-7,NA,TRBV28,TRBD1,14,TGTGCCAGCAGTTTATTACAGGGGCGCTACGAGCAGTACTTC,CASSLLQGRYEQYF
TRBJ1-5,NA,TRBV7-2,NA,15,TGTGCCAGCAGCCCCCTCGCGATCCCCAATCAGCCCCAGCATTTT,CASSPLAIPNQPQHF
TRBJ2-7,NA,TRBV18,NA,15,TGTGCCAGCTCACAATCGATAACACGCTCCTACGAGCAGTACTTC,CASSQSITRSYEQYF
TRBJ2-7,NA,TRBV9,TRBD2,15,TGTGCCAGCAGCTCGGGGACTAGCGGGGTGCAAGGGCAGTACTTC,CASSSGTSGVQGQYF
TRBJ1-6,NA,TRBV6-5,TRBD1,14,TGTGCCAGCATCGGGACAGGGAAGAATTCACCCCTCCACTTT,CASIGTGKNSPLHF
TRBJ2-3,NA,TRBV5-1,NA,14,TGCGCCACCGAGGGCAGGGGTTTCGCAGATACGCAGTATTTT,CATEGRGFADTQYF
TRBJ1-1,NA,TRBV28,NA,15,TGTGCCAGCAGTGGGGCTAGGGGTATGAACACTGAAGCTTTCTTT,CASSGARGMNTEAFF
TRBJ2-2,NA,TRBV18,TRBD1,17,TGTGCCAGCTCACCATTTTCGACAGGGGGTCGCACCGGGGAGCTGTTTTTT,CASSPFSTGGRTGELFF
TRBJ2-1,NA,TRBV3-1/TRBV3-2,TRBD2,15,TGTGCCAGCAGCCAATGGACTAGCGGGAGCAATGAGCAGTTCTTC,CASSQWTSGSNEQFF
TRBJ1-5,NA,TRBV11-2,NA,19,TGTGCCAGCAGCTTAGAAGGCGCCGGCAGGGGCGGGAGCAATCAGCCCCAGCATTTT,CASSLEGAGRGGSNQPQHF
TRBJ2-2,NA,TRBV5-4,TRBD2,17,TGTGCCAGCAGCCCCGGGACTAGCGGGCGGAACACCGGGGAGCTGTTTTTT,CASSPGTSGRNTGELFF